The 27 T cell receptor beta chains below all came from one sample that was sequenced in a study of cytomegalovirus exposure and HLA in healthy donors. Clones were read by immunoSEQ multiplex PCR, and TCRdb kept only the in-frame ones, dropping some. The sample carries about 220,000 clones, just over 90% recorded once. The sample taken for sequencing was PBMCs. The receptors were gathered from a woman under 30 in good health and CMV-seronegative.

This rearrangement joins TRBV4-2 to TRBJ1-5; the D gene is possibly TRBD1 (5 bases). V was trimmed by 1 base and J by 5 bases, leaving 15 bases between them. CDR1 and CDR2 (germline): LGHNA, YNFKEQ. This CDR3 spans 16 amino acids. CDR3 sequence: CASSQGARDPYQPQHF. As DNA, the CDR3 is TGTGCCAGCAGCCAAGGGGCCAGGGATCCTTATCAGCCCCAGCATTTT.

This chain joins TRBV19 and TRBJ2-1; 8 nucleotides agree with TRBD2. Trimming removed 3 bases from V and 8 bases from J; junction bases left unmatched: 9. The CDR3 is 15 residues long. From germline, CDR1 is LNHDA and CDR2 SQIVND (reference sequence). CDR3 protein: CASSIGAGATHEQFF. DNA of the CDR3: TGTGCCAGTAGTATCGGAGCGGGAGCCACGCATGAGCAGTTCTTC.

The chain has TRBV4-1 and TRBJ1-2, with 9 bases identical to TRBD1. The CDR3 is 15 amino acids. The J segment lost 4 bases and the V segment lost 4 bases, leaving 7 bases of the junction unmatched. The germline gives CDR1 MGHRA, CDR2 YSYEKL. The CDR3 DNA is TGCGCCAGCAGCCCTCGACAGGGGGATCGCTATGGCTACACCTTC. This translates into CASSPRQGDRYGYTF.

The chain recombines TRBV7-2 with TRBJ2-2; no clear D gene. Trimming left V 2 bases short and J 1 base short, with 5 bases between. Germline V CDR1 and CDR2: SGHTA, FQGNSA. This CDR3 has 14 amino acids. The CDR3 loop reads CASSLYRNTGELFF. CDR3 nucleotides: TGTGCCAGCAGCTTATACAGGAACACCGGGGAGCTGTTTTTT.

V is TRBV28 and J is TRBJ1-6; maybe TRBD1 (6 bases). The CDR3 is 14 residues long. CDR1 MDHEN and CDR2 SYDVKM come from the germline V gene. V was clipped by 3 bases and J by 7 bases, with 10 bases between them. The CDR3 here is CASSLRGQNSPLHF. The CDR3 DNA reads TGTGCCAGCAGTTTGCGGGGGCAGAATTCACCCCTCCACTTT. The variable domain in full, completed from reference TRBV28 and TRBJ1-6, reads DVKVTQSSRYLVKRTGEKVFLECVQDMDHENMFWYRQDPGLGLRLIYFSYDVKMKEKGDIPEGYSVSREKKERFSLILESASTNQTSMYLCASSLRGQNSPLHFGNGTRLTVT.

The chain has TRBV7-9 and TRBJ2-2; no firm D call. Germline values: CDR1 SEHNR, CDR2 FQNEAQ (reference sequence). Deletions cut 0 bases from V and 4 bases from J, with 6 bases between. The CDR3 contains 14 residues. CDR3 protein: CASSLAERTGELFF. The CDR3 DNA is TGTGCCAGCAGCTTAGCAGAGCGCACCGGGGAGCTGTTTTTT.

The V and J genes are TRBV27 and TRBJ1-5, with a weak D call TRBD1 (6 bases). CDR1 MNHEY and CDR2 SMNVEV come from the germline V gene (reference sequence). The V end lost 3 bases, the J end lost 2 bases, and 23 bases lay between the germline ends. The CDR3 length is 19 residues. The CDR3 DNA follows: TGTGCCAGCAGTTTGAAGAGGCAAGAATGGGGGCACGGCAATCAGCCCCAGCATTTT. Translation gives CASSLKRQEWGHGNQPQHF.

The rearrangement joins TRBV29-1 to TRBJ1-2; the D gene is possibly TRBD1 (6 bases). V dropped 1 base and J dropped 0 bases, with 36 bases sitting between them. CDR1 and CDR2 (germline): SQVTM, ANQGSEA. This CDR3 is built from 23 residues. The DNA for the CDR3 is TGCAGCGTTGAAGCCAGAACTACTCTTCCCAAGCCCCGGACACAGGGAACTAACTATGGCTACACCTTC. This codes for CSVEARTTLPKPRTQGTNYGYTF.

The chain combines TRBV30 with TRBJ2-3; 11 bases align to TRBD2. This CDR3 contains 15 residues. Trimming took 8 bases from V and 1 from J; bases not matched to a gene: 8. Looked up from germline, CDR1 is GTSNPN and CDR2 is SVGIG (reference sequence). The CDR3 bases are TGTGCCCGAGGTGGACTAGCGGGTGGCACAGATACGCAGTATTTT. Residues: CARGGLAGGTDTQYF.

The rearrangement joins TRBV10-3 to TRBJ1-1; 7 bases match TRBD1. This CDR3 contains 13 residues. V dropped 0 bases and J dropped 8; count of bases not matched to a gene: 3. Germline assignment: CDR1 ENHRY and CDR2 SYGVKD. Here the CDR3 reads CAISESLGGEAFF. For the CDR3, the DNA is TGTGCCATCAGTGAGTCTTTAGGGGGCGAAGCTTTCTTT.

The chain combines TRBV5-4 with TRBJ1-4; weak D call: TRBD1 (5 bases). This CDR3 is built from 15 residues. CDR1 SGHNT and CDR2 YYREEE come from the germline V gene (reference sequence). Trimming pared 4 bases from V and 7 bases from J, leaving 17 bases between. CDR3 coding DNA: TGTGCCAGCAGCCCCTCGGCAGGGTGGGGTGAAAAACTGTTTTTT. The encoded protein is CASSPSAGWGEKLFF. Full variable domain (outside the CDR3, taken from reference TRBV5-4 and TRBJ1-4): ETGVTQSPTHLIKTRGQQVTLRCSSQSGHNTVSWYQQALGQGPQFIFQYYREEENGRGNFPPRFSGLQFPNYSSELNVNALELDDSALYLCASSPSAGWGEKLFFGSGTQLSVL.

The chain links TRBV29-1 to TRBJ2-5, with TRBD2 identical over 12 bases. V shed 6 bases, J shed 4 bases, and the junction held 6 bases outside the gene matches. This CDR3 contains 14 residues. The germline CDR1 and CDR2 sequences are SQVTM and ANQGSEA. The CDR3 DNA reads TGCAGCGTGGGTATGACTAGCGGGAGAGAGACCCAGTACTTC. Translated, it gives CSVGMTSGRETQYF. The whole variable domain, remainder taken from reference TRBV29-1 and TRBJ2-5, is SAVISQKPSRDICQRGTSLTIQCQVDSQVTMMFWYRQQPGQSLTLIATANQGSEATYESGFVIDKFPISRPNLTFSTLTVSNMSPEDSSIYLCSVGMTSGRETQYFGPGTRLLVL.

The V and J genes are TRBV11-2 and TRBJ2-1; 8 nucleotides agree with TRBD2. V was pared by 0 bases and J by 6 bases, with 10 bases of the junction left unmatched. Germline V gene sequence: CDR1 SGHAT, CDR2 FQNNGV. The CDR3 length is 17 residues. The CDR3: CASSLDLSGRGGNEQFF. CDR3 coding DNA: TGTGCCAGCAGCTTAGATCTAAGCGGGAGAGGAGGCAATGAGCAGTTCTTC.

This clone has only one observation. The chain recombines TRBV6-4 with TRBJ2-1; 9 bases are a match to TRBD1. The V gene's germline CDR1 is MRHNA and CDR2 SNTAGT. The V segment lost 6 bases and the J segment 4 bases; nucleotides outside the gene matches: 7. The CDR3 runs to 15 residues. The CDR3 nucleotides read TGTGCCAGCAGACCCGACAGGGGGAATTACAATGAGCAGTTCTTC. Its protein product is CASRPDRGNYNEQFF.

The V gene is TRBV7-8, the J gene TRBJ1-3, with TRBD1 identical over 9 bases. CDR3 length: 14 residues. V trimming: 5 bases; J trimming: 9 bases; junction bases outside the gene matches: 8. The germline V gene encodes CDR1 SGHVS and CDR2 FQNEAQ. CDR3 nucleotides: TGTGCCAGCAGCCCCCCGGGGACAGGGAGCACCATATATTTT. It encodes CASSPPGTGSTIYF.

This clone was recorded only once. The rearrangement links TRBV4-1 to TRBJ2-1; D remains unclear. Trimming shortened V by 0 bases and J by 0 bases, and 9 bases separated the two germline ends. The CDR3 spans 16 residues. Germline CDR1 and CDR2: MGHRA and YSYEKL. The CDR3 is CASSQDLAVSYNEQFF. CDR3 nucleotides: TGCGCCAGCAGCCAAGATCTCGCGGTCTCCTACAATGAGCAGTTCTTC.

As DNA, the CDR3 is TGTGCCAGTAGTACGGGACTAGCGGGAGTTCAGCGTAAGACCGGGGAGCTGTTTTTT. Amino acid sequence: CASSTGLAGVQRKTGELFF. The chain links TRBV19 to TRBJ2-2; 14 nucleotides agree with TRBD2. The CDR3 contains 19 residues. CDR1 and CDR2 from the germline V gene are LNHDA and SQIVND (reference sequence). The trim removed 4 bases at V and 5 bases at J, leaving 12 bases unmatched. Using reference TRBV19 and TRBJ2-2 for the parts outside the CDR3, the full variable domain is DGGITQSPKYLFRKEGQNVTLSCEQNLNHDAMYWYRQDPGQGLRLIYYSQIVNDFQKGDIAEGYSVSREKKESFPLTVTSAQKNPTAFYLCASSTGLAGVQRKTGELFFGEGSRLTVL.

The rearrangement uses TRBV11-2 and TRBJ2-5; the D gene is possibly TRBD1 (6 bases). Trimming removed 2 bases from V and 4 bases from J, with 26 bases in between. The CDR3 sequence is 19 residues long. Germline CDR1 and CDR2: SGHAT and FQNNGV. The CDR3, as DNA: TGTGCCAGCAGCTTAACGGTGGCAGGGGCGATGGATTTGGGAGAGACCCAGTACTTC. Translation: CASSLTVAGAMDLGETQYF.

The chain employs TRBV9 and TRBJ2-3; perhaps TRBD2 as D (5 bases). V shed 6 bases and J shed 4 bases, with 12 bases lying between them. The length of the CDR3 is 13 residues. From germline, CDR1 is SGDLS and CDR2 YYNGEE. The CDR3 loop reads CASTPEAADTQYF. The CDR3 nucleotides read TGTGCCAGCACCCCCGAAGCGGCAGATACGCAGTATTTT.

V usage is TRBV10-3 and J usage is TRBJ1-1; 7 bases map to TRBD1. Germline values: CDR1 ENHRY, CDR2 SYGVKD. CDR3 length equals 15 residues. Trimming took 6 bases from V and 3 from J; bases not matched to a gene: 10. The CDR3 loop reads CAIRGQTNPDTEAFF. CDR3 bases: TGTGCCATCAGGGGACAGACGAACCCGGACACTGAAGCTTTCTTT.

In the case of this clone: The same CDR3 can be traced to other DNA sequences in this sample. The chain joins TRBV7-3 to TRBJ2-5, with D possibly being TRBD1 (5 bases). This CDR3 has 13 amino acids. Germline V gene data show CDR1 as SGHTA and CDR2 as FQGTGA. Trimming took 5 bases from V and 5 from J, leaving 12 bases between them. The CDR3 nucleotides are TGTGCCAGCAGCCTTTCAGGGTCGGAGACCCAGTACTTC. It specifies CASSLSGSETQYF.

The rearrangement joins TRBV30 to TRBJ2-1, with 7 bases lining up with TRBD2. Germline CDR1 and CDR2: GTSNPN and SVGIG (reference sequence). This CDR3 is built from 14 residues. The trim removed 4 bases at V and 4 bases at J, leaving 7 bases unmatched. The CDR3 DNA reads as TGTGCCTGGACACTTTTAGCGGGTTACAATGAGCAGTTCTTC. Amino acids: CAWTLLAGYNEQFF.

The V and J genes are TRBV4-1 and TRBJ1-5; possibly TRBD1 for D (6 bases). The CDR3 totals 15 residues. Germline assignment: CDR1 MGHRA and CDR2 YSYEKL. The germline V and J ends were trimmed by 4 bases and 6 bases, with 16 bases remaining between them. The CDR3 spells CASSPMGGGGQPQHF. CDR3 sequence (DNA): TGCGCCAGCAGCCCCATGGGAGGGGGAGGTCAGCCCCAGCATTTT.

This rearrangement joins TRBV5-4 to TRBJ2-7; 10 nucleotides align to TRBD1. With V trimmed by 7 bases and J by 8 bases, 12 bases remained unmatched. This CDR3 spans 14 amino acids. CDR1 is SGHNT, CDR2 YYREEE, per germline (reference sequence). CDR3 amino acids: CASRIFGGQGKQYF. The CDR3 bases are TGTGCCAGCCGCATTTTCGGGGGACAGGGGAAGCAGTACTTC.

The CDR3 here is CAKTLRLAAYNEQFF. CDR3 nucleotide sequence: TGTGCCAAGACCCTGAGACTAGCGGCCTACAATGAGCAGTTCTTC. This chain connects TRBV6-5 to TRBJ2-1; 9 bases align to TRBD2. CDR3 length equals 15 residues. Trimming removed 10 bases from V and 2 bases from J; junction bases left unmatched: 9. Germline assignment: CDR1 MNHEY and CDR2 SVGAGI.

This rearrangement joins TRBV18 to TRBJ1-3; possibly TRBD1 for D (6 bases). This CDR3 has 16 amino acids. Germline V gene data show CDR1 as KGHSH and CDR2 as LQKENI. V was pared by 6 bases and J by 0 bases, with 15 bases between. Here the CDR3 reads CASSSGTLNSGNTIYF. CDR3 DNA sequence: TGTGCCAGCTCGTCCGGGACACTGAACTCTGGAAACACCATATATTTT. The full variable domain, with the rest looked up from reference TRBV18 and TRBJ1-3, is NAGVMQNPRHLVRRRGQEARLRCSPMKGHSHVYWYRQLPEEGLKFMVYLQKENIIDESGMPKERFSAEFPKEGPSILRIQQVVRGDSAAYFCASSSGTLNSGNTIYFGEGSWLTVV.

This sequence joins TRBV30 and TRBJ1-5; D gene uncertain. CDR3 length: 15 amino acids. V lost 2 bases and J lost 2, with 13 bases in between. Germline V gene sequence: CDR1 GTSNPN, CDR2 SVGIG (reference sequence). The CDR3 region is CAWSWSGNRNQPQHF. The CDR3, as DNA: TGTGCCTGGAGTTGGTCGGGGAATCGCAATCAGCCCCAGCATTTT.